This is a list of T cell receptor beta chains from one sample in a study of blood T cell repertoires in COVID-19. Generated by immunoSEQ multiplex PCR, the TCRdb table keeps only in-frame clones and is missing some. Among 300,000 to 350,000 clones, more than 85% were seen once, and the ten largest hold under 1.3%. Specimen: PBMCs or T cells enriched from blood (not recorded which). Source of these receptors: a woman under 40 who had recovered from COVID-19. The CDR3 runs from the conserved cysteine through the conserved F or W.

14 | TRBJ2-7 | TRBV19 | CASSMSPLSYEQYF
14 | TRBJ2-6 | TRBV19 | CASTTLAGANVLTF
22 | TRBJ2-6 | TRBV4-1 | CASRKAGTGGSGAPSGANVLTF
15 | TRBJ2-3 | TRBV9 | CASSVEGLAVDTQYF
14 | TRBJ1-4 | TRBV7-8 | CASSFRQTNEKLFF
15 | TRBJ2-1 | TRBV9 | CASSVEQGAYNEQFF
14 | TRBJ2-2 | TRBV5-1 | CASSQGLGFGELFF
12 | TRBJ1-1 | TRBV10-3 | CAISSQNTEAFF
18 | TRBJ1-1 | TRBV18 | CASSPSGAGDIKFSEAFF
15 | TRBJ1-1 | TRBV10-3 | CAISPRTGTDTEAFF
13 | TRBJ2-6 | TRBV5-8 | CASSHLGANVLTF
16 | TRBJ1-2 | TRBV15 | CATSRDAGGSLYGYTF
14 | TRBJ1-5 | TRBV6-6 | CASSYNRRAQPQHF
13 | TRBJ1-5 | TRBV6-5 | CASSYQWNQPQHF
13 | TRBJ1-1 | TRBV7-2 | CASSFQVNTEAFF
14 | TRBJ2-3 | TRBV4-1 | CASSQDDYREQQYF
14 | TRBJ1-1 | TRBV19 | CASSIAPRGTEAFF
16 | TRBJ1-1 | TRBV19 | CASSNTPGTANTEAFF